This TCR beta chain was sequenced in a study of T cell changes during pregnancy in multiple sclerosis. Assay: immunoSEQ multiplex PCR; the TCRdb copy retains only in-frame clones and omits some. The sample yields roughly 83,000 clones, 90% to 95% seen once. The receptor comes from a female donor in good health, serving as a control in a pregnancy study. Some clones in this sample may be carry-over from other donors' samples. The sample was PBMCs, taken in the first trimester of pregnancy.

The CDR3 spells CASSATGSPEQYF. The DNA of the CDR3 is TGTGCCAGCAGCGCGACAGGTTCCCCGGAGCAGTACTTC. The chain uses TRBV7-9 and TRBJ2-7; the D gene is possibly TRBD1 (6 bases). This CDR3 comprises 13 residues. Germline CDR1 and CDR2: SEHNR and FQNEAQ (reference sequence). V was trimmed by 5 bases and J by 7 bases, leaving 15 bases between them.